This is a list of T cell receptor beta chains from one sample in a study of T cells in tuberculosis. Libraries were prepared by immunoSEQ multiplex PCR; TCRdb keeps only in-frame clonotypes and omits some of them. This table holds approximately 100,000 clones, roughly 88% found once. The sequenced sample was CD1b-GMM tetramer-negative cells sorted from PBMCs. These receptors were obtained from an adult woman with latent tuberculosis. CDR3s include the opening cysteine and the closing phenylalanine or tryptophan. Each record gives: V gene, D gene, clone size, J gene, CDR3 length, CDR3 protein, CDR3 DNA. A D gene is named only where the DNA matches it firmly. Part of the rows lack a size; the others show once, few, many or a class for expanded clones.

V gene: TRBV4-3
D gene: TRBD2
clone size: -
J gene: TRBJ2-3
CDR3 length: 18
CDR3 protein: CASSQELGTSGGTDTQYF
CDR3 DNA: TGCGCCAGCAGCCAAGAACTTGGGACTAGCGGGGGCACAGATACGCAGTATTTT

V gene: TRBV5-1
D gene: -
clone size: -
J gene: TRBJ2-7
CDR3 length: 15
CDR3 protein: CASRWDWGGTYEQYF
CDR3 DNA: TGCGCCAGCAGGTGGGATTGGGGGGGCACCTACGAGCAGTACTTC

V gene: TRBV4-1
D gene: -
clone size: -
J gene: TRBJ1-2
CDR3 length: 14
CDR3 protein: CASSQEPGDYGYTF
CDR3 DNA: TGCGCCAGCAGCCAAGAACCGGGGGACTATGGCTACACCTTC

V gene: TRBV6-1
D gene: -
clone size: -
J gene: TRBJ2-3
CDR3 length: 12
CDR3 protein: CASRLSTDTQYF
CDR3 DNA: TGTGCCAGCCGACTTTCCACAGATACGCAGTATTTT

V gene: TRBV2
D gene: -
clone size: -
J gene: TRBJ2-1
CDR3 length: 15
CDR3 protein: CASTPRRAAYNEQFF
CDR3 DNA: TGTGCCAGCACCCCCCGGCGGGCGGCTTACAATGAGCAGTTCTTC

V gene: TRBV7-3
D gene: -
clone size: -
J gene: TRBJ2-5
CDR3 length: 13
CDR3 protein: CASSRGQQETQYF
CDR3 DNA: TGTGCCAGCAGTCGAGGACAGCAAGAGACCCAGTACTTC

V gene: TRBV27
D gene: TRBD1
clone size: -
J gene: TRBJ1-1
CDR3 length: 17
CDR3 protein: CASSLVGQGTAGTEAFF
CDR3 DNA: TGTGCCAGCAGTTTGGTGGGACAGGGGACGGCGGGCACTGAAGCTTTCTTT

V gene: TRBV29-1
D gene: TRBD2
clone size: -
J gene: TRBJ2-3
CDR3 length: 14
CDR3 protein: CSSEVAGFTDTQYF
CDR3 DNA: TGCAGCTCGGAGGTAGCGGGGTTTACAGATACGCAGTATTTT

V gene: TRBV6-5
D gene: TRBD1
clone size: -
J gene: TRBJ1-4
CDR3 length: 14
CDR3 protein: CASKMPRTGEKLFF
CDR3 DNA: TGTGCCAGCAAGATGCCGCGGACAGGCGAAAAACTGTTTTTT

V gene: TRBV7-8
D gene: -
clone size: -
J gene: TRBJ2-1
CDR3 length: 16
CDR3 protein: CASSFIGPARSDEQFF
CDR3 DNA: TGTGCCAGCAGCTTTATTGGGCCCGCTCGTTCGGATGAGCAGTTCTTC

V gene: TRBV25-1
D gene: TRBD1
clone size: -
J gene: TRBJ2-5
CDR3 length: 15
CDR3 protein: CASSVSGGVEETQYF
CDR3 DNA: TGTGCCAGCAGTGTCTCAGGGGGCGTCGAGGAGACCCAGTACTTC

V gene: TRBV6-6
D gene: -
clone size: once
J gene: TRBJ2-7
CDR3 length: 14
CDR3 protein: CASQGSGAVYEQYF
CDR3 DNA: TGTGCCAGCCAGGGGTCAGGTGCTGTGTACGAGCAGTACTTC

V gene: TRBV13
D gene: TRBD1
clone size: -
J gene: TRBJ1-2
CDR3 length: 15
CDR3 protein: CASRLNPGGAGGYTF
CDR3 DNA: TGTGCCAGCAGGTTAAACCCAGGGGGCGCTGGTGGCTACACCTTC

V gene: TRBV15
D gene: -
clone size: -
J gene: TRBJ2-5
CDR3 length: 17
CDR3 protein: CATSRVGEWSPQETQYF
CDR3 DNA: TGTGCCACCAGCAGAGTTGGGGAGTGGTCGCCACAAGAGACCCAGTACTTC

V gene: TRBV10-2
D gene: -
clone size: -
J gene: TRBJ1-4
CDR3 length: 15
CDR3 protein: CASSPTGASGEKLFF
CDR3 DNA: TGCGCCAGCAGCCCTACCGGGGCGAGCGGGGAAAAACTGTTTTTT

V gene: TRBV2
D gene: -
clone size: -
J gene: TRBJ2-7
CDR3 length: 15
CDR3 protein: CASSDRRTATYEQYF
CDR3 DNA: TGTGCCAGCAGTGACCGGCGGACAGCTACCTACGAGCAGTACTTC

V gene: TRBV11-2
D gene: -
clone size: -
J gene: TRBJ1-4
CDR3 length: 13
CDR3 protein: CASSLNLNEKLFF
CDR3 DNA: TGTGCCAGCAGCTTAAATCTTAATGAAAAACTGTTTTTT

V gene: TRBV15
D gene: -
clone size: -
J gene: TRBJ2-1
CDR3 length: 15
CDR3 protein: CATSRVQGSYNEQFF
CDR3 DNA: TGTGCCACCAGCAGAGTTCAGGGATCCTACAATGAGCAGTTCTTC

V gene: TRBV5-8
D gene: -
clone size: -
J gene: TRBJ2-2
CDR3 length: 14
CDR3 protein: CASPRTHLSGELFF
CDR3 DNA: TGTGCCAGCCCCCGGACTCATCTTTCCGGGGAGCTGTTTTTT

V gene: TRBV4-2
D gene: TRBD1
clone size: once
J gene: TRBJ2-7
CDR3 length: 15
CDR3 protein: CASSQLGTVSYEQYF
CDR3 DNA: TGTGCCAGCAGCCAACTGGGGACAGTTTCCTACGAGCAGTACTTC

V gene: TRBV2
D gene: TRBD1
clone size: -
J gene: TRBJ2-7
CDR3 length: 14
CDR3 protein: CASSGGTGTYEQYF
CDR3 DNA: TGTGCCAGCAGTGGGGGGACAGGGACCTACGAGCAGTACTTC

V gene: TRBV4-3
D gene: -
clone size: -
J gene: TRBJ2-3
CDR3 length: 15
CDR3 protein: CASSQVGGQTDTQYF
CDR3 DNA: TGCGCCAGCAGCCAAGTGGGGGGGCAGACAGATACGCAGTATTTT

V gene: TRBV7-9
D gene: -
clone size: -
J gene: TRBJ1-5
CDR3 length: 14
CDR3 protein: CASSLDSINQPQHF
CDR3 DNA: TGTGCCAGCAGCTTAGACAGCATCAATCAGCCCCAGCATTTT

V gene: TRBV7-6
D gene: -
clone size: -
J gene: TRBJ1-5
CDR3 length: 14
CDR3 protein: CASSLSGANQPQHF
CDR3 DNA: TGTGCCAGCAGCTTATCAGGGGCCAATCAGCCCCAGCATTTT

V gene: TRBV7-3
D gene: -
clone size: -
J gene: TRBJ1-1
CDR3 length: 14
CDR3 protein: CASSEQGVGTEAFF
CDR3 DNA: TGTGCCAGCAGCGAACAGGGAGTAGGTACTGAAGCTTTCTTT

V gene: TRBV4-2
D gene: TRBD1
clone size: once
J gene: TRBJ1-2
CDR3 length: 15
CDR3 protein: CASSQGGTASYGYTF
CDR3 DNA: TGTGCCAGCAGCCAAGGAGGGACAGCGTCTTATGGCTACACCTTC

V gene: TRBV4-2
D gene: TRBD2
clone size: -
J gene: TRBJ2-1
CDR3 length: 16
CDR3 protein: CASSLLLAGARNEQFF
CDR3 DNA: TGTGCCAGCAGCCTTCTACTAGCGGGGGCGCGCAATGAGCAGTTCTTC

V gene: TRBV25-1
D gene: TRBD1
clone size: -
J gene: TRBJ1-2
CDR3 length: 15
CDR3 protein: CASSTDRPGNYGYTF
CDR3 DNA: TGTGCCAGCAGTACGGACAGGCCTGGAAACTATGGCTACACCTTC

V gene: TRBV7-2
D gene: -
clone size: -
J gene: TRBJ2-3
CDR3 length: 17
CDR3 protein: CASSFFGAGALTDTQYF
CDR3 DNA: TGTGCCAGCAGCTTCTTTGGGGCGGGGGCGCTCACAGATACGCAGTATTTT

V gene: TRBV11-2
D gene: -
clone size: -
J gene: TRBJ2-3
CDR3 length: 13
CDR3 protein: CASSLDLADTQYF
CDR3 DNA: TGTGCCAGCAGCTTAGATCTAGCGGATACGCAGTATTTT

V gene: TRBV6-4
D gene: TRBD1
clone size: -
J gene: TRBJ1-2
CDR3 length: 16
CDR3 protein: CASSEASGQGAYGYTF
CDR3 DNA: TGTGCCAGCAGTGAAGCGTCGGGACAGGGGGCCTATGGCTACACCTTC

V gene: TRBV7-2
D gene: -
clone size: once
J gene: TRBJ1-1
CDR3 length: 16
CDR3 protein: CASSPKGVVGDGEAFF
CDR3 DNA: TGTGCCAGCAGCCCGAAGGGGGTGGTTGGTGACGGGGAAGCTTTCTTT

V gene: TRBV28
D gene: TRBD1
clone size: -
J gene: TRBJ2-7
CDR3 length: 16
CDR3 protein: CASRNVGQGESYEQYF
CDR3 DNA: TGTGCCAGCAGAAATGTGGGACAGGGAGAATCCTACGAGCAGTACTTC

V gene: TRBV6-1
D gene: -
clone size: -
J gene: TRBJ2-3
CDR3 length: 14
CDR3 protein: CASSEVVLADTQYF
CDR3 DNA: TGTGCCAGCTCCGAGGTGGTTTTAGCAGATACGCAGTATTTT

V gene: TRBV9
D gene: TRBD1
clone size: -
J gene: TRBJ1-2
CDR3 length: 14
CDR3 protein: CASSGGQGLVGYTF
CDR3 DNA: TGTGCCAGCAGCGGGGGACAGGGTTTGGTTGGCTACACCTTC

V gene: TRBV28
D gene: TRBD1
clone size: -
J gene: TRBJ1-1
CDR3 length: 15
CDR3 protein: CASSLLGQAYTEAFF
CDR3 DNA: TGTGCCAGCAGTTTATTAGGACAGGCCTACACTGAAGCTTTCTTT

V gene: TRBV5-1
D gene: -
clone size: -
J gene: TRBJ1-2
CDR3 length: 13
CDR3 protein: CASSTVDNYGYTF
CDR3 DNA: TGCGCCAGCAGTACTGTTGATAACTATGGCTACACCTTC

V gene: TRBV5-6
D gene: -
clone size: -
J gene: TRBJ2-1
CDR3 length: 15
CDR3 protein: CASSFSQDLFNEQFF
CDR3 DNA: TGTGCCAGCAGCTTTTCTCAGGACTTATTCAATGAGCAGTTCTTC

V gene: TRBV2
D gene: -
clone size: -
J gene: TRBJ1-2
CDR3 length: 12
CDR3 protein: CASRGVNYGYTF
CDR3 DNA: TGTGCCAGCAGGGGAGTAAACTATGGCTACACCTTC

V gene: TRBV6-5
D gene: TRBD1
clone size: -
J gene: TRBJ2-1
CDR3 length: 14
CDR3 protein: CASSRGQGYNEQFF
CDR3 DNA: TGTGCCAGCAGCCGGGGACAGGGATACAATGAGCAGTTCTTC

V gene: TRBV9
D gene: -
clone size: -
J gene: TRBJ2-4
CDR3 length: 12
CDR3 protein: CASSTRGGVPYF
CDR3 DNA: TGTGCCAGCAGCACCAGAGGGGGGGTTCCGTACTTC

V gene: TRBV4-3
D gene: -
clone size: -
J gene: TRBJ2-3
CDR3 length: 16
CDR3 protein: CASSRTRGSSTDTQYF
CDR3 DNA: TGCGCCAGCAGCCGAACCAGGGGATCTAGCACAGATACGCAGTATTTT

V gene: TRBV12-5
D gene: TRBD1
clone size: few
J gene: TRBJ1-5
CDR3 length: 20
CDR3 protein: CASGLAPGTGGFYSNQPQHF
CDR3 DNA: TGTGCTAGTGGTTTGGCCCCCGGGACAGGGGGCTTTTATAGCAATCAGCCCCAGCATTTT

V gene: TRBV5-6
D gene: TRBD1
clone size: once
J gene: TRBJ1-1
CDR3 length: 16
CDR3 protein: CASSLNRGMVNTEAFF
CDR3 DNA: TGTGCCAGCAGCTTGAACAGGGGTATGGTGAACACTGAAGCTTTCTTT

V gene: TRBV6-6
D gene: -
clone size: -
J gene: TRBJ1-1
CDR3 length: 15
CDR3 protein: CASSYPAGGNTEAFF
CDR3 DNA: TGTGCCAGCAGTTACCCTGCAGGTGGGAACACTGAAGCTTTCTTT

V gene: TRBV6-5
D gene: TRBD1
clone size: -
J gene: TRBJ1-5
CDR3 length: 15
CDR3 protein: CASRRTGTGNQPQHF
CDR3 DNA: TGTGCCAGCAGACGTACCGGGACAGGAAATCAGCCCCAGCATTTT

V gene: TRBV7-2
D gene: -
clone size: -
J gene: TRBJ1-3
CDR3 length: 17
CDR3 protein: CASSLGLRPPSGNTIYF
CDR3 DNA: TGTGCCAGCAGCTTAGGGCTCAGGCCACCCTCTGGAAACACCATATATTTT

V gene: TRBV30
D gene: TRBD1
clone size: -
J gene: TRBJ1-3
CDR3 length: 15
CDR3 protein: CAWSRGQGFGNTIYF
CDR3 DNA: TGTGCCTGGAGTAGGGGACAGGGGTTTGGAAACACCATATATTTT

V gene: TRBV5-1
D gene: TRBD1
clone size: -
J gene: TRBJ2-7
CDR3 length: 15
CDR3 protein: CASSFGTGPSYEQYF
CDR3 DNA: TGCGCCAGCAGCTTCGGGACAGGGCCATCCTACGAGCAGTACTTC